This TCR beta chain was retrieved from a study of persistence of HIV-infected CD4 T cells. Cells were stimulated with overlapping HIV-1 Gag 15-mer peptides. Sorting of responding CD4+ T cells relied on upregulated CD40 ligand together with CD69. Inclusion required CMV-positive serology and CD4+ counts above 400 cells/uL. This clone was detected only once. Antigen unknown. The libraries were made with immunoSEQ version 4 in survey mode. Sequencing used immunoSEQ multiplex PCR; TCRdb keeps in-frame clones, though not all of them. Seen here are tens of thousands of clones, roughly 71% observed once, and the top ten hold more than 1.3%. The ends were cut back, 9 bases at V and 3 bases at J, with 16 bases in the middle. Germline V lookup: CDR1 SGHTS, CDR2 YDEGEE. This CDR3 has 13 amino acids. Overall study findings and caveats: TCR oligoclonality correlated with proviral oligoclonality in the same sorted populations. Antigen-responding cells were enriched for degenerate expanded CDR3beta sequences. The rare CMV-responding cells with HIV-1 proviruses were not separately TCR-sequenced.

V gene TRBV5-8 combines with J gene TRBJ2-7; D tentatively reads TRBD1 or TRBD2 (5 bases each). The sample in question was CD4+ T cells sorted from PBMCs after roughly 18-hour stimulation, obtained from a patient who received antiretroviral therapy. This sequence was found in an adult man with HIV who was CMV-seropositive. CDR3 nucleotides: TGTGCCACCCTCCGGGACCAAAACTACGAGCAGTACTTC. Amino acids: CATLRDQNYEQYF.